This TCR beta chain stems from a study of molecular identifiers for immune sequencing clone quantification. Findings of the study overall: Molecules of identical TCR sharing a barcode could underestimate highly expanded clone sizes.

Each CDR3 protein is one row after TCRdb ran MiXCR on the PCR reads. The data contain about 100,000 distinct CDR3 sequences, about a third of them singletons. The CDR3 length is 15 residues. CDR1 DFQATT and CDR2 SNEGSKA come from the germline V gene (reference sequence). This clonotype came up once. What it binds is not known. Mismatch with germline at one junction end may stem from a read error. This clonotype originated in a human donor in good health. Some libraries in this study had Jurkat cell RNA spiked in. Input material: naive CD8+ T cells from blood, with Jurkat cell RNA spiked in. Sample subset: FACS-sorted CD8+CD4-CCR7+CD45RA+ naive T cells. The chain carries TRBV20-1 and TRBJ2-2; D might be TRBD2 (5 bases). The CDR3 sequence: CSARVRGLSTGEQFF. The CDR3 nucleotides read TGCAGTGCTAGAGTGCGCGGACTTTCAACCGGGGAGCAGTTTTTT.